The T cell receptor (beta chain) described here comes from a study of vaccination effects on CD4 cells after COVID-19. The overall study: Participants completed two doses of the BNT162b2 or mRNA-1273 vaccine.

ViraFEST used viral peptide pools to expand antigen-specific CD4+ T cells before sequencing. Upon completion of around 9 days in culture, CD4+ T cells were isolated. CDR1 MNHEY and CDR2 SVGAGI come from the germline V gene. The CDR3 spans 14 residues. The V gene lost 2 bases and the J gene lost 2 bases, with 7 bases spanning the gap. Here immunoSEQ multiplex PCR was the method, and the copy in TCRdb shows in-frame clones only, minus some. The sample lists 50,000 to 65,000 clones, approximately 79% seen once, with approximately 2.4% in the top ten. To note about this clone: Its antigen is undetermined.

The specimen was CD4+ T cells from PBMCs cultured with HCoV-229E spike peptides, collected before COVID-19 vaccination. The TCR was taken from a human donor who received a COVID-19 vaccine. The gene calls are TRBV6-5 and TRBJ1-5; D is ambiguous. CDR3 sequence: CASSYPEGNQPQHF. CDR3 sequence (DNA): TGTGCCAGCAGTTACCCAGAGGGCAATCAGCCCCAGCATTTT.